These 10 T cell receptor beta chains share one sample of origin, sequenced in a study of OX40 agonist ivuxolimab in advanced cancers. The table came from immunoSEQ multiplex PCR; TCRdb's copy has only in-frame clones and leaves some out. There are about 38,000 clones in the sample; about nine tenths occur only once, and approximately 31% lies in the top ten. The sequenced sample was CD4+ or CD8+ T cells sorted from blood, obtained in a trial of the OX40 agonist ivuxolimab. The receptor set was obtained from an adult with an advanced solid tumor such as melanoma, head and neck, liver or kidney cancer.

This clone was seen more than once but under ten times. The V call is TRBV6-1, the J call TRBJ2-7; possibly TRBD1 or TRBD2 for D (6 bases each). The CDR3 is made up of 15 amino acids. Germline values: CDR1 MNHNS, CDR2 SASEGT. The V gene lost 1 base and the J gene lost 3 bases, with 13 bases spanning the gap. The CDR3 nucleotides read TGTGCCAGCAGTGAAGAGGGGGGCGGCGGCTACGAGCAGTACTTC. Its protein product is CASSEEGGGGYEQYF.

This clone was found once. This chain links TRBV13 with TRBJ2-2; D is uncertain. The CDR3 length is 17 residues. Looked up from germline, CDR1 is PRHDT and CDR2 is FYEKMQ (reference sequence). V was trimmed by 3 bases and J by 0 bases, leaving 14 bases between them. For the CDR3, the DNA is TGTGCCAGCAGCTTTAGGCCCGAGACATCGAACACCGGGGAGCTGTTTTTT. This sequence encodes CASSFRPETSNTGELFF.

This clone has more than one count but fewer than ten. CDR3 DNA: TGCGCCAGCAGCCAGCAAAGCGGGGGTGCAGATACGCAGTATTTT. This codes for CASSQQSGGADTQYF. The chain employs TRBV5-1 and TRBJ2-3, with 8 bases identical to TRBD2. CDR3 size: 15 residues. CDR1 and CDR2 from the germline V gene are SGHRS and YFSETQ. V lost 4 bases and J lost 4; bases outside the gene matches: 8.

The chain has TRBV7-6 and TRBJ2-5; tentative D call: TRBD1 (6 bases). This CDR3 has 11 residues. V lost 4 bases and J 9 bases, leaving 9 bases between the germline ends. The V gene's germline CDR1 is SGHVS and CDR2 FNYEAQ. CDR3 amino acids: CASSSQGPQYF. CDR3 nucleotide sequence: TGTGCCAGCAGCTCCCAGGGGCCCCAGTACTTC. Drawing the rest from reference TRBV7-6 and TRBJ2-5, the complete variable domain is GAGVSQSPRYKVTKRGQDVALRCDPISGHVSLYWYRQALGQGPEFLTYFNYEAQQDKSGLPNDRFSAERPEGSISTLTIQRTEQRDSAMYRCASSSQGPQYFGPGTRLLVL.

The chain joins TRBV5-1 to TRBJ2-1, with 10 bases that match TRBD2. The CDR3 is made up of 14 amino acids. The J segment lost 6 bases and the V segment lost 8 bases, leaving 8 bases of the junction unmatched. CDR1 is SGHRS and CDR2 is YFSETQ in the germline V gene. The CDR3 here is CASFLAGVVNEQFF. The CDR3 DNA sequence: TGCGCCAGTTTCCTAGCGGGAGTCGTCAATGAGCAGTTCTTC.

V gene TRBV27 combines with J gene TRBJ2-1; maybe TRBD1 (5 bases). This CDR3 is 16 amino acids long. V was cut by 4 bases and J by 6 bases, with 19 bases left in between. Germline CDR1 and CDR2: MNHEY and SMNVEV (reference sequence). DNA for the CDR3: TGTGCCAGCAGTTCCCCTTGGGGCACTGGCGCCAATGAGCAGTTCTTC. It specifies CASSSPWGTGANEQFF.

Only one count was recorded for this clone. This chain uses TRBV13 with TRBJ2-5; D perhaps matches TRBD2 (5 bases). Per the germline V gene, CDR1 is PRHDT and CDR2 is FYEKMQ (reference sequence). Trimming removed 5 bases from V and 1 base from J, with 17 bases in between. The CDR3 sequence is 16 residues long. The CDR3 DNA follows: TGTGCCAGCAGCCTAAGCGGCCAGGACTCCCAAGAGACCCAGTACTTC. Protein product: CASSLSGQDSQETQYF. The full variable domain, in which reference TRBV13 and TRBJ2-5 provide the parts outside the CDR3, is AAGVIQSPRHLIKEKRETATLKCYPIPRHDTVYWYQQGPGQDPQFLISFYEKMQSDKGSIPDRFSAQQFSDYHSELNMSSLELGDSALYFCASSLSGQDSQETQYFGPGTRLLVL.

The CDR3 DNA reads TGCGCCAGCAGCCAAGATGGGGTCCCGGGGACCCTCCACTTT. Amino acids: CASSQDGVPGTLHF. The chain has TRBV4-1 and TRBJ1-6, with D uncertain. Germline CDR1 reads MGHRA; CDR2 reads YSYEKL. V was clipped by 0 bases and J by 14 bases, with 14 bases between them. The CDR3 covers 14 residues.

The V gene is TRBV2, the J gene TRBJ1-1; D possibly corresponds to TRBD1 (5 bases). The CDR3 runs to 14 residues. The V end was cut by 7 bases, the J end by 5 bases, with 17 bases between. Germline V lookup: CDR1 SNHLY, CDR2 FYNNEI. CDR3 sequence (DNA): TGTGCCAGCATGGGGGTCGCAGGGATGACTGAAGCTTTCTTT. Translation: CASMGVAGMTEAFF.

This chain connects TRBV19 to TRBJ1-1; a weak D match, TRBD1 (6 bases). The germline V gene has CDR1 LNHDA and CDR2 SQIVND (reference sequence). V lost 1 base, J lost 5 bases, and 17 bases lay in between. The CDR3 runs 16 residues. The CDR3 region is CASSIGLGGGRTEAFF. The CDR3 DNA is TGTGCCAGTAGTATAGGACTAGGGGGGGGCAGGACTGAAGCTTTCTTT.